One and the same sample provided the 21 T cell receptor beta chains below, sequenced in a study of blood T cell repertoires in COVID-19. The assay was immunoSEQ multiplex PCR, and TCRdb's table has in-frame clones only and misses some. The table lists about 230,000 clones, 85% to 90% of them singletons. The sample consisted of peripheral blood. These receptors originate from a man in his forties or fifties with COVID-19, enrolled during active disease.

This chain uses TRBV18 with TRBJ2-3, with 10 bases aligning to TRBD2. The V gene end was trimmed by 8 bases and the J gene end by 5 bases; junction bases not matched to a gene: 10. The CDR3 is made up of 15 amino acids. Germline CDR1 and CDR2: KGHSH and LQKENI. The CDR3 loop is CASAGSSGSRDTQYF. CDR3 bases: TGTGCCAGCGCGGGTTCTAGCGGGAGTAGAGATACGCAGTATTTT.

In this sample, this clone turned up once. J is TRBJ1-2 and V is TRBV11-3, with D uncertain. Trimming removed 5 bases at V and 6 bases at J, with 22 bases between. Germline assignment: CDR1 SGHNT and CDR2 YENEEA. This CDR3 has 16 amino acids. DNA for the CDR3: TGTGCCAGCAGCCTAACGTCAGTAGGAAAGGGAGATGGCTACACCTTC. Protein sequence: CASSLTSVGKGDGYTF.

The chain carries TRBV2 and TRBJ1-5; D is unclear. Germline loops: CDR1 SNHLY, CDR2 FYNNEI. The CDR3 runs 12 residues. Trimming cost V 6 bases and J 6 bases, with 9 bases left between them. The CDR3 region has the DNA TGTGCCAGCAGCCTGACAATTCAGCCCCAGCATTTT. Translation: CASSLTIQPQHF.

Comments on this clone: A read error may account for a junction end that differs from germline. The chain employs TRBV2 and TRBJ2-5, with 7 bases identical to TRBD2. Germline CDR1 and CDR2: SNHLY and FYNNEI. CDR3 size: 15 residues. CDR3 protein: CASREGTNNQETQYF. In DNA, the CDR3 is TGTGCCAGCAGGGAAGGGACTAACAACCAAGAGACCCAGTACTTC.

The chain uses TRBV6-5 and TRBJ1-3; TRBD1 is a possible D gene (6 bases). Between the trimmed V and J ends, which lost 2 bases and 4 bases, there was a span of 12 bases. This CDR3 comprises 15 residues. Looked up from germline, CDR1 is MNHEY and CDR2 is SVGAGI. As DNA, the CDR3 is TGTGCCAGCAGTTACGATGGAGGACAGGGAAACACCATATATTTT. It codes for CASSYDGGQGNTIYF.

V and J are TRBV5-4 and TRBJ1-3; D unresolved. The germline V gene has CDR1 SGHNT and CDR2 YYREEE (reference sequence). Trimming stripped 2 bases from V and 0 bases from J, with 12 bases between. The CDR3 sequence is 16 residues long. The CDR3 region has the DNA TGTGCCAGCAGCTTCAGAGGAATTAGCTCTGGAAACACCATATATTTT. As protein: CASSFRGISSGNTIYF.

The chain carries TRBV2 and TRBJ2-7; 8 bases line up with TRBD2. Germline assignment: CDR1 SNHLY and CDR2 FYNNEI. This CDR3 spans 16 amino acids. After removal of 4 bases from V and 6 bases from J, the junction contained 14 bases not matched to a gene. The CDR3 region has the DNA TGTGCCAGCAGTGGGTTGGCGGGACTAGTATCGGGCGAGCAGTACTTC. Encoded protein: CASSGLAGLVSGEQYF.

This clone came up a few times. Here the CDR3 reads CASSGQGTGNTIYF. CDR3 sequence (DNA): TGTGCCAGCAGTGGACAGGGGACTGGAAACACCATATATTTT. The chain recombines TRBV28 with TRBJ1-3, with 9 positions matching TRBD1. V lost 5 bases to trimming and J lost 2 bases; unmatched junction nucleotides: 1. The CDR3 totals 14 residues. The germline V gene has CDR1 MDHEN and CDR2 SYDVKM.

The chain combines TRBV7-2 with TRBJ1-2, with a tentative D call TRBD1 (5 bases). The CDR3 loop spans 14 amino acids. Trimming removed 5 bases at V and 10 bases at J, with 20 bases between. CDR1 is SGHTA, CDR2 FQGNSA, per germline. CDR3 loop: CASSLTYAQGDYTF. The DNA for the CDR3 is TGTGCCAGCAGCCTAACCTATGCGCAGGGTGACTACACCTTC.

The rearrangement uses TRBV15 and TRBJ2-7; 8 bases line up with TRBD1. The V gene end was trimmed by 2 bases and the J gene end by 3 bases; junction bases not matched to a gene: 9. Germline-derived CDR1 and CDR2 are LNHNV and YYDKDF (reference sequence). CDR3 length: 16 residues. The CDR3 here is CATSRKPGQVVYEQYF. CDR3 nucleotide sequence: TGTGCCACCAGCAGAAAACCGGGACAGGTCGTCTACGAGCAGTACTTC.

CDR3 nucleotide sequence: TGTGCCAGTAGTCTTACCGGGGAGCTGTTTTTT. As protein: CASSLTGELFF. This chain links TRBV19 with TRBJ2-2; D uncertain. The germline V gene encodes CDR1 LNHDA and CDR2 SQIVND (reference sequence). The CDR3 is made up of 11 amino acids. The V gene lost 5 bases and the J gene lost 5 bases, with 3 bases spanning the gap. Based on the CDR3 plus reference TRBV19 and TRBJ2-2, the full variable domain is DGGITQSPKYLFRKEGQNVTLSCEQNLNHDAMYWYRQDPGQGLRLIYYSQIVNDFQKGDIAEGYSVSREKKESFPLTVTSAQKNPTAFYLCASSLTGELFFGEGSRLTVL.

This clone was seen only once. The chain joins TRBV6-5 to TRBJ2-7; D possibly corresponds to TRBD1 (5 bases). The CDR3 spans 12 residues. The ends were cut back, 6 bases at V and 6 bases at J, with 12 bases in the middle. CDR1 is MNHEY, CDR2 SVGAGI, per germline. The DNA for the CDR3 is TGTGCCAGCAGCGCGTGGCAGGGCGAGCAGTACTTC. The encoded protein is CASSAWQGEQYF.

DNA of the CDR3: TGTGCCAGCAGCGGGACTAGCGGGGAAAAGACCCAGTACTTC. This gives the protein CASSGTSGEKTQYF. The V call is TRBV9, the J call TRBJ2-5; 12 nucleotides line up with TRBD2. With V trimmed by 3 bases and J by 6 bases, 3 bases remained unmatched. Germline-derived CDR1 and CDR2 are SGDLS and YYNGEE. This CDR3 is built from 14 residues.

J is TRBJ2-2 and V is TRBV5-1, with 9 positions matching TRBD1. V lost 4 bases to trimming and J lost 1 base; unmatched junction nucleotides: 8. CDR3 length: 17 residues. CDR1 SGHRS and CDR2 YFSETQ come from the germline V gene. The CDR3 spells CASSTSTGGLNTGELFF. CDR3 nucleotide sequence: TGCGCCAGCAGCACATCAACAGGGGGCCTGAACACCGGGGAGCTGTTTTTT. The whole variable domain, filled in from reference TRBV5-1 and TRBJ2-2, reads KAGVTQTPRYLIKTRGQQVTLSCSPISGHRSVSWYQQTPGQGLQFLFEYFSETQRNKGNFPGRFSGRQFSNSRSEMNVSTLELGDSALYLCASSTSTGGLNTGELFFGEGSRLTVL.

The chain employs TRBV6-2 or TRBV6-3 and TRBJ1-5; 7 bases match TRBD1. This CDR3 spans 19 amino acids. Germline V gene data show CDR1 as MNHEY and CDR2 as SVGEGT. The V and J ends lost 0 bases and 2 bases, in that order; junction bases with no gene match: 13. The CDR3 region is CASSYSNRGSILGNQPQHF. DNA for the CDR3: TGTGCCAGCAGTTACTCGAACAGGGGATCCATATTAGGCAATCAGCCCCAGCATTTT.

This chain joins TRBV28 and TRBJ1-3; TRBD1 matches 9 bases. The CDR3 runs to 14 residues. Germline V gene lookup returns CDR1 MDHEN and CDR2 SYDVKM. With V trimmed by 5 bases and J by 6 bases, 5 bases remained unmatched. The CDR3 protein is CASSHRGLENTIYF. The CDR3 DNA follows: TGTGCCAGCAGTCACAGGGGGCTGGAAAACACCATATATTTT.

This clone was counted a single time. V and J are TRBV7-9 and TRBJ2-2; D remains ambiguous. The CDR3 contains 15 residues. The germline gives CDR1 SEHNR, CDR2 FQNEAQ (reference sequence). V gave up 1 base and J gave up 1 base, with 7 bases separating them. The CDR3 nucleotides read TGTGCCAGCAGCTTAGTAGCCCTGAACACCGGGGAGCTGTTTTTT. As protein: CASSLVALNTGELFF.

The gene calls are TRBV28 and TRBJ1-1, with a possible D match to TRBD1 (6 bases). CDR3 length: 11 amino acids. Looked up from germline, CDR1 is MDHEN and CDR2 is SYDVKM. The germline V and J ends were trimmed by 7 bases and 11 bases, with 14 bases remaining between them. The CDR3: CASIGGAEAFF. The CDR3 coding sequence is TGTGCCAGCATAGGGGGGGCGGAGGCTTTCTTT.

The chain links TRBV10-2 to TRBJ2-7, with D possibly TRBD1 on 7 matching bases. Germline V gene data show CDR1 as WSHSY and CDR2 as SAAADI. Trimming removed 7 bases at V and 3 bases at J, with 10 bases between. This CDR3 region has 12 residues. In nucleotides, the CDR3 is TGCGCCAGCACCCAGGGGGGCTACGAGCAGTACTTC. Translated: CASTQGGYEQYF.

The chain joins TRBV4-3 to TRBJ2-3; D might be TRBD2 (6 bases). In germline, CDR1 is LGHNA, CDR2 YSLEER. The CDR3 runs 16 residues. The V gene lost 1 base and the J gene lost 3 bases, with 14 bases spanning the gap. Here the CDR3 DNA reads TGCGCCAGCAGCCAAGTTTGGCGGGGTGGGACAGATACGCAGTATTTT. Translated, it gives CASSQVWRGGTDTQYF.

The chain couples TRBV15 to TRBJ2-3, with a weak D call TRBD1 (6 bases). The CDR3 totals 16 residues. Trimming removed 0 bases at V and 4 bases at J, with 14 bases between. Germline V gene lookup returns CDR1 LNHNV and CDR2 YYDKDF (reference sequence). CDR3 amino acids: CATSRDRDSGADTQYF. CDR3 DNA sequence: TGTGCCACCAGCAGAGATCGTGACTCAGGGGCAGATACGCAGTATTTT.